The rows below give T cell receptor beta chains drawn from one sample of a study of circulating and synovial CD4+ cells in juvenile arthritis. Here immunoSEQ multiplex PCR was the method, and the copy in TCRdb shows in-frame clones only, minus some. The sample yields tens of thousands of clones, nearly 95% seen once. The sequenced material came from CD4+ T cells from blood. All receptors derive from a human donor with juvenile idiopathic arthritis. CDR3s include the opening cysteine and the closing phenylalanine or tryptophan. A D gene is named only where the DNA matches it firmly. Size values are once, few and many counts, or a class for expanded clones, and some rows have none.

j_call clone_size d_call v_call cdr3_nt cdr3_aa
TRBJ2-2 NA NA TRBV27 TGTGCCAGCAGTTTAATAGGACAGACCGGGGAGCTGTTTTTT CASSLIGQTGELFF
TRBJ1-6 NA NA TRBV6-5 TGTGCCAGCAGCCCCCGGGATAATTCACCCCTCCACTTT CASSPRDNSPLHF
TRBJ2-5 NA TRBD2 TRBV7-2 TGTGCCAGCAGCAGCGGGGGGGCCTTGGGGACCCAGTACTTC CASSSGGALGTQYF
TRBJ2-5 NA NA TRBV6-5 TGTGCCAGCAGTTCACCAGGGATAAGGGAGACCCAGTACTTC CASSSPGIRETQYF
TRBJ1-3 few TRBD1 TRBV4-3 TGCGCCAGCAGCCAAGACTCAGACAGGGCGAACACCATATATTTT CASSQDSDRANTIYF
TRBJ2-6 NA TRBD1 TRBV5-1 TGCGCCAGCAGGCCACAGGGGGGGGCCAACGTCCTGACTTTC CASRPQGGANVLTF
TRBJ1-2 NA NA TRBV6-5 TGTGCCAGCAGTTATTCTAATGGGGGCCCTAGTGGCTACACCTTC CASSYSNGGPSGYTF
TRBJ2-1 NA NA TRBV19 TGTGCCAGTAGTATAGATTACGGGTTTGAGCAGTTCTTC CASSIDYGFEQFF
TRBJ2-7 NA TRBD1 TRBV4-1 TGCGCCAGCAGCCAAGTTGGGGTTCGGGACAGGGGAGCCTACGAGCAGTACTTC CASSQVGVRDRGAYEQYF
TRBJ1-2 NA NA TRBV7-2 TGTGCCAGCAGCTTAGCCGGGGGAGAGTACACCTTC CASSLAGGEYTF
TRBJ2-5 NA NA TRBV11-3 TGTGCCAGCAGCCCGGGAACGCAGCGGCAAGAGACCCAGTACTTC CASSPGTQRQETQYF
TRBJ1-1 NA NA TRBV4-1 TGCGCCAGCAGCCAAGAATTCATGAACACTGAAGCTTTCTTT CASSQEFMNTEAFF
TRBJ2-2 NA TRBD2 TRBV7-3 TGTGCCAGCAGCTCCGGGTTAGCGGGGGCCAACACCGGGGAGCTGTTTTTT CASSSGLAGANTGELFF
TRBJ2-7 NA NA TRBV5-1 TGCGCCAGCAGCTTGGAACACGGAGCCTACGAGCAGTACTTC CASSLEHGAYEQYF
TRBJ2-1 NA TRBD1 TRBV5-4 TGTGCCAGCAGCCCCGTTGACAGGGGTATTTACAATGAGCAGTTCTTC CASSPVDRGIYNEQFF
TRBJ2-1 NA TRBD2 TRBV11-1 TGTGCCAGCAGCCCGGGACTAGCGGGAGGGCTGTACAATGAGCAGTTCTTC CASSPGLAGGLYNEQFF
TRBJ2-5 NA NA TRBV6-1 TGTGCCAGCAGTGCTCTCCCTCTGTACCAAGAGACCCAGTACTTC CASSALPLYQETQYF
TRBJ2-1 NA TRBD2 TRBV27 TGTGCCAGCAGTTTAAGCGGGAGTGCCAACAATGAGCAGTTCTTC CASSLSGSANNEQFF
TRBJ1-2 once TRBD1 TRBV9 TGTGCCAGCACCCTAAGGGACAGGGCGTTCTCTAACTATGGCTACACCTTC CASTLRDRAFSNYGYTF
TRBJ2-5 NA NA TRBV6-1 TGTGCCAGCAGTGAAAGTCCGTTGGCTCAAGAGACCCAGTACTTC CASSESPLAQETQYF
TRBJ1-2 NA NA TRBV27 TGTGCCAGCAGATCCGCTGGAGACGGCTACACCTTC CASRSAGDGYTF
TRBJ1-4 few NA TRBV28 TGTGCCAGCAGTCCTACTCGGACTAAGGGGGAAAAACTGTTTTTT CASSPTRTKGEKLFF
TRBJ2-7 NA TRBD1 TRBV4-1 TGCGCCAGCAGCCGGACTGATCAGGGGGCGAGAGAGCAGTACTTC CASSRTDQGAREQYF
TRBJ1-2 NA TRBD1 TRBV15 TGTGCCACCAGCCTGACAGGGACCGGCTACACCTTC CATSLTGTGYTF
TRBJ2-7 NA NA TRBV12-1 TGTGCCAGCAGCGGACCCTTGGGGAGGCTGGGGTACGAGCAGTACTTC CASSGPLGRLGYEQYF
TRBJ1-5 NA NA TRBV27 TGTGCCAGCAGCCTTTTCGGACAGCTATCTAATCAGCCCCAGCATTTT CASSLFGQLSNQPQHF
TRBJ1-2 NA TRBD1 TRBV6-1 TGTGCCAGCAGGGACCCGGGGGGACAGGGGTATGGCTACACCTTC CASRDPGGQGYGYTF
TRBJ2-5 NA TRBD2 TRBV4-1 TGCGCCAGCACCCCCGGGCTAGCGGTACAAGAGACCCAGTACTTC CASTPGLAVQETQYF
TRBJ2-7 once TRBD1 TRBV9 TGTGCCAGCAGCCTACGACAGGGAGACGAGCAGTACTTC CASSLRQGDEQYF
TRBJ2-7 NA NA TRBV11-2 TGTGCCAGCAGCTTAGGTCTGGCTGTGGACGAGCAGTACTTC CASSLGLAVDEQYF
TRBJ1-2 NA NA TRBV7-9 TGTGCCAGCAGCTTAGTCGACGGAGCCTATGGCTACACCTTC CASSLVDGAYGYTF
TRBJ1-5 NA NA TRBV15 TGTGCCACCAGCGTCGACACCACTAATCAGCCCCAGCATTTT CATSVDTTNQPQHF
TRBJ1-1 NA TRBD1 TRBV6-1 TGTGCCAGCCTACAGGGGACGAACACTGAAGCTTTCTTT CASLQGTNTEAFF
TRBJ2-6 NA TRBD1 TRBV5-4 TGTGCCAGCAGCCAAAGGACAGGGGGTTATGGGGCCAACGTCCTGACTTTC CASSQRTGGYGANVLTF
TRBJ1-2 NA TRBD1 TRBV15 TGTGCCACCAGCAGAGACGACAGGGACTCCTATGGCTACACCTTC CATSRDDRDSYGYTF
TRBJ2-3 once NA TRBV7-2 TGTGCCAGCAGTCGAGAGCCGGATACGCAGTATTTT CASSREPDTQYF
TRBJ2-3 NA TRBD2 TRBV18 TGTGCCAGCTCACCCCCTAGCGGGGGGGCCTTTGGCCGGTCGGATACGCAGTATTTT CASSPPSGGAFGRSDTQYF
TRBJ1-4 NA NA TRBV25-1 TGTGCCAGCAGTGAAACTGGGCGGGTTGAAAAACTGTTTTTT CASSETGRVEKLFF
TRBJ1-6 NA TRBD1 TRBV28 TGTGCCAGCAGTTCACAGGGGGGGGCGTGGTCACCCCTCCACTTT CASSSQGGAWSPLHF
TRBJ2-7 once TRBD2 TRBV7-2 TGTGCCAGCAGCTTAGGGACTAGCGCCTACGAGCAGTACTTC CASSLGTSAYEQYF
TRBJ1-1 NA NA TRBV6-5 TGTGCCAGCAGTTGGGGCAGGTTGAACACTGAAGCTTTCTTT CASSWGRLNTEAFF
TRBJ2-5 NA NA TRBV7-2 TGTGCCAGCAGCGGAGCGGAGGTCGGGACCCAGTACTTC CASSGAEVGTQYF
TRBJ1-2 NA NA TRBV28 TGTGCCAGCAGTTTCGGACAGAACTATGGCTACACCTTC CASSFGQNYGYTF
TRBJ1-5 NA NA TRBV7-8 TGTGCCAGCAGCTCGACAGCATCAGATCAGCCCCAGCATTTT CASSSTASDQPQHF
TRBJ2-1 NA NA TRBV7-2 TGTGCCAGCAGCGCCAAAACTAGCTTCCCAAGCAATGAGCAGTTCTTC CASSAKTSFPSNEQFF
TRBJ2-2 NA TRBD1 TRBV28 TGTGCCAGCACCCGCATGATCGGACAGGGTGTCGGGGAGCTGTTTTTT CASTRMIGQGVGELFF
TRBJ1-2 NA TRBD1 TRBV7-2 TGTGCCAGCAGCCGTGGGAAAGACAGGGGGCCGCCGAATGGCGGCTACACCTTC CASSRGKDRGPPNGGYTF
TRBJ1-2 NA NA TRBV27 TGTGCCAGCAGTTTATCCAGGGGCTATGGCTACACCTTC CASSLSRGYGYTF
TRBJ1-6 NA NA TRBV13 TGTGCCAGCAGCTTAGGAATCGGGAACCCCAAGATGGCCTATAATTCACCCCTCCACTTT CASSLGIGNPKMAYNSPLHF
TRBJ1-1 NA NA TRBV10-3 TGTGCCATCAGTGAGTCGATTTTGGGGGGCACTGAAGCTTTCTTT CAISESILGGTEAFF